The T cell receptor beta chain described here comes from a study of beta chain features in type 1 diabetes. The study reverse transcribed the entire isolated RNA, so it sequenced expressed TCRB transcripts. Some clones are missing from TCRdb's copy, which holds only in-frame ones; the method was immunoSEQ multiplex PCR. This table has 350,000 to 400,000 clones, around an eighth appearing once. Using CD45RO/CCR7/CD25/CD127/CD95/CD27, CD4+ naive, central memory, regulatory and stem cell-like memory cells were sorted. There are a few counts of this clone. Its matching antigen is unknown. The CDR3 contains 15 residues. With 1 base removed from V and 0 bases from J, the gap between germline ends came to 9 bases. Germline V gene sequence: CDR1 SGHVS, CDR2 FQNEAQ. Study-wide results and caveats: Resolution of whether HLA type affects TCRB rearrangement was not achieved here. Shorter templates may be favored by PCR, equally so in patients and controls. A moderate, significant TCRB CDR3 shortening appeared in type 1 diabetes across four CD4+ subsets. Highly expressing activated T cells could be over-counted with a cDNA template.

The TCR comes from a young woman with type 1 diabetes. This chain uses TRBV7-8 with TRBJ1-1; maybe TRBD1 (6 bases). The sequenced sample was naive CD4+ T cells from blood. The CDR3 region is CASSLGGTLNTEAFF. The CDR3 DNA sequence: TGTGCCAGCAGCTTAGGTGGGACATTGAACACTGAAGCTTTCTTT.